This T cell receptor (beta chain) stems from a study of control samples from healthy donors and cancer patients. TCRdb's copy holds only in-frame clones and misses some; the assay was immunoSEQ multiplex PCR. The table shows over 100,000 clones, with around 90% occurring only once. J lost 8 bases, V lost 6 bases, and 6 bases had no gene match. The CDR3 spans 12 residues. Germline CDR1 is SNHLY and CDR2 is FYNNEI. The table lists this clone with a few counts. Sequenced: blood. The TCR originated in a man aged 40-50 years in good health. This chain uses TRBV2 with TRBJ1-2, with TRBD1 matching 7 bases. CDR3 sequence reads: CASSLRQGGYTF. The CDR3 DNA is TGTGCCAGCAGCTTGAGACAGGGAGGCTACACCTTC.